The 23 T cell receptor beta chains below all came from one sample that was sequenced in a study of spatial heterogeneity in lung cancer. Study findings and constraints: Tumors with more nonsynonymous mutations had more expanded intratumoral alpha and beta TCRs.

A single record per CDR3 protein comes from TCRdb applying MiXCR to the 5' RACE reads. The table has about 5,100 distinct CDR3 sequences, approximately 6.6% seen once. As to time point: sample taken at primary tumor resection. Their recognized antigens are unknown. Sequencing was performed on lung tumor tissue, taken at surgery. The source of these receptors is a female donor with early-stage non-small cell lung cancer.

In its sample, this clonotype ranks as medium-sized. This beta chain is a stray sequence in a library constructed for alpha chains; its clone size is not meaningful. The gene calls are TRBV23-1 and TRBJ1-4, with TRBD1 identical over 7 bases. TRBV23-1 is treated as an ORF (open reading frame) with a function not yet certain. V was pared by 3 bases and J by 0 bases, with 10 bases of the junction left unmatched. The CDR3 is 18 amino acids. The CDR3 DNA reads TGCGCCAGCAGTCATGGGACAGCACCTATTGCAACTAATGAAAAACTGTTTTTT. It specifies CASSHGTAPIATNEKLFF.

This clonotype came up many times. A library prepared for alpha chains yielded this beta chain as an off-target read; its size is of little meaning. V gene TRBV7-9 combines with J gene TRBJ1-4; weak D call: TRBD1 (5 bases). The CDR3 runs 15 residues. Trimming left V 2 bases short and J 6 bases short, with 13 bases between. Germline-derived CDR1 and CDR2 are SEHNR and FQNEAQ (reference sequence). The CDR3 nucleotides are TGTGCCAGCAGCTTATCGGGGGTGAAGGATGAAAAACTGTTTTTT. This encodes CASSLSGVKDEKLFF.

This clonotype has ten or more counts. This beta chain slipped into a library made for alpha chains as a stray read, so its size is not meaningful. The rearrangement joins TRBV27 to TRBJ1-2; 11 positions match TRBD1. After removal of 5 bases from V and 4 bases from J, the junction contained 6 bases not matched to a gene. The CDR3 is 15 amino acids. CDR1 is MNHEY and CDR2 is SMNVEV in the germline V gene (reference sequence). Written as DNA, the CDR3 is TGTGCCAGCAGTCAACGGACAGGGGGCGGCTATGGCTACACCTTC. Translating it yields CASSQRTGGGYGYTF.

This clonotype occurred many times. This beta chain lies outside the target of a library built for alpha chains; its clone size means little. The V gene is TRBV13, the J gene TRBJ2-3; D gene ambiguous. There are 16 residues in the CDR3. CDR1 and CDR2 (germline): PRHDT, FYEKMQ (reference sequence). V lost 6 bases and J lost 1, with 17 bases in between. CDR3 sequence (DNA): TGTGCCAGCAGTTACGAAGGCCCAAGTGGCACAGATACGCAGTATTTT. This codes for CASSYEGPSGTDTQYF.

This clonotype was detected only a few times. This beta chain appears as a stray read in a library generated for alpha chains; its size is not informative. This chain links TRBV28 with TRBJ2-1; TRBD1 matches at 11 bases. CDR3 length: 17 amino acids. The ends lost 4 bases at V and 7 bases at J; junction bases unmatched: 12. The germline CDR1 and CDR2 sequences are MDHEN and SYDVKM. CDR3 region: CASSSWDRGMYKNEQFF. The CDR3 region has the DNA TGTGCCAGCAGTTCTTGGGACAGGGGGATGTATAAGAATGAGCAGTTCTTC.

This clonotype was seen ten or more times. This beta chain slipped into a library made for alpha chains as a stray read, so its size is not meaningful. This chain joins TRBV28 and TRBJ1-1; TRBD1 is a possible D gene (5 bases). This CDR3 is built from 14 residues. In germline, CDR1 is MDHEN, CDR2 SYDVKM. V gave up 3 bases and J gave up 1 base, with 9 bases separating them. This CDR3 is CASSLPDRNTEAFF. DNA for the CDR3: TGTGCCAGCAGTTTGCCTGACAGGAACACTGAAGCTTTCTTT. Based on the CDR3 plus reference TRBV28 and TRBJ1-1, the full variable domain is DVKVTQSSRYLVKRTGEKVFLECVQDMDHENMFWYRQDPGLGLRLIYFSYDVKMKEKGDIPEGYSVSREKKERFSLILESASTNQTSMYLCASSLPDRNTEAFFGQGTRLTVV.

This clonotype was seen at least ten times. A library prepared for alpha chains yielded this beta chain as an off-target read; its size is of little meaning. The V gene is TRBV5-1, the J gene TRBJ2-3; the match to TRBD2 covers 12 bases. The V gene end was trimmed by 2 bases and the J gene end by 2 bases; junction bases not matched to a gene: 9. The CDR3 has 18 residues. Germline V gene lookup returns CDR1 SGHRS and CDR2 YFSETQ. The CDR3 region is CASSFSPLAGGITDTQYF. The CDR3 DNA sequence: TGCGCCAGCAGCTTTTCTCCGCTAGCGGGAGGGATCACAGATACGCAGTATTTT. The whole variable domain, filled in from reference TRBV5-1 and TRBJ2-3, reads KAGVTQTPRYLIKTRGQQVTLSCSPISGHRSVSWYQQTPGQGLQFLFEYFSETQRNKGNFPGRFSGRQFSNSRSEMNVSTLELGDSALYLCASSFSPLAGGITDTQYFGPGTRLTVL.

This clonotype is labeled as large. This beta chain is a stray read from a library made for alpha chains; its abundance is not meaningful. The chain combines TRBV29-1 with TRBJ1-2; 11 positions match TRBD1. Germline-derived CDR1 and CDR2 are SQVTM and ANQGSEA. This CDR3 comprises 13 residues. V dropped 3 bases and J dropped 8; count of bases not matched to a gene: 5. The CDR3: CSVDPGQGGGYTF. DNA of the CDR3: TGCAGCGTTGATCCGGGACAGGGGGGCGGCTACACCTTC.

This clonotype appeared many times. This beta chain is an unintended read in a library built for alpha chains; its size means little. The chain carries TRBV5-6 and TRBJ2-2, with a tentative D call TRBD2 (5 bases). The ends were cut back, 6 bases at V and 2 bases at J, with 17 bases in the middle. Germline values: CDR1 SGHDT, CDR2 YYEEEE. This CDR3 is 16 amino acids long. In DNA form, the CDR3 reads TGTGCCAGCAATCCAGGCGGGCAGCCAAACACCGGGGAGCTGTTTTTT. Protein: CASNPGGQPNTGELFF.

At least ten counts were recorded for this clonotype. In a library made to pick up alpha chains, this beta chain is a stray read with a size that means little. This chain links TRBV20-1 with TRBJ2-5; no firm D call. The CDR3 length is 11 residues. From germline, CDR1 is DFQATT and CDR2 SNEGSKA (reference sequence). Deletions cut 5 bases from V and 5 bases from J, with 9 bases between. CDR3 coding DNA: TGCAGTGCTGAACCTGGTGAGACCCAGTACTTC. It codes for CSAEPGETQYF.

This clonotype rates as medium-sized. This beta chain is off target for a library built for alpha chains, so its abundance means little. The chain has TRBV19 and TRBJ2-4; D might be TRBD2 (5 bases). The CDR3 loop spans 17 amino acids. The V and J ends lost 4 bases and 0 bases respectively, with 16 bases between them. CDR1 LNHDA and CDR2 SQIVND come from the germline V gene (reference sequence). The CDR3 bases are TGTGCCAGTAGTACCCCCGGGAACGGGGTAGCCAAAAACATTCAGTACTTC. This translates into CASSTPGNGVAKNIQYF. Complete variable domain (other parts from reference TRBV19 and TRBJ2-4): DGGITQSPKYLFRKEGQNVTLSCEQNLNHDAMYWYRQDPGQGLRLIYYSQIVNDFQKGDIAEGYSVSREKKESFPLTVTSAQKNPTAFYLCASSTPGNGVAKNIQYFGAGTRLSVL.

This clonotype has a count of ten or more. Because the library targeted alpha chains, this beta chain is an off-target read whose size means little. This sequence joins TRBV7-6 and TRBJ2-5, with D unresolved. Germline V gives CDR1 SGHVS, CDR2 FNYEAQ. Trimming took 1 base from V and 5 from J, leaving 23 bases between them. The CDR3 runs to 18 residues. CDR3 nucleotides: TGTGCCAGCAGCTTAGATGAGACCCGCAGCAGCTTAGATGAGACCCAGTACTTC. Translating gives CASSLDETRSSLDETQYF.

This clonotype was observed many times. Within a library made for alpha chains, this beta chain is off target, and its count is uninformative. This chain uses TRBV12-3 or TRBV12-4 with TRBJ1-5; D gene uncertain. Between the trimmed V and J ends, which lost 3 bases and 6 bases, there was a span of 12 bases. The CDR3 extends over 14 amino acids. CDR3 nucleotide sequence: TGTGCCAGCAGTTTTGGGAGCGAAGGTCAGCCCCAGCATTTT. Amino acids: CASSFGSEGQPQHF.

By share, this clonotype counts as medium-sized. Within a library made for alpha chains, this beta chain is off target, and its count is uninformative. The rearrangement uses TRBV24-1 and TRBJ1-5, with unresolved D. V lost 3 bases to trimming and J lost 2 bases, with 10 bases between them. CDR1 and CDR2 from the germline V gene are KGHDR and SFDVKD. The CDR3 is 15 amino acids. Here the CDR3 reads CATSDPRLGNQPQHF. CDR3 DNA: TGTGCCACCAGTGATCCTAGACTCGGCAATCAGCCCCAGCATTTT.

This clonotype qualifies as medium-sized. This beta chain represents an off-target read in a library built for alpha chains; its size is of limited meaning. The chain couples TRBV6-5 to TRBJ1-1; D is possibly TRBD1 (5 bases). The length of the CDR3 is 13 residues. In germline, CDR1 is MNHEY, CDR2 SVGAGI. The V gene lost 5 bases and the J gene lost 2 bases, with 9 bases spanning the gap. The CDR3 DNA sequence: TGTGCCAGCAGTCAGGGTTCCAACACTGAAGCTTTCTTT. The encoded protein is CASSQGSNTEAFF.

By its share, this clonotype is large. This beta chain came through as a stray read in a library set up for alpha chains, and its size says little. The genes are TRBV12-3 or TRBV12-4 and TRBJ2-7; 8 bases map to TRBD2. The CDR3 loop spans 11 amino acids. The V and J ends lost 4 bases and 7 bases, in that order; junction bases with no gene match: 0. The CDR3 DNA follows: TGTGCCAGCAGTTCGGGGGGGGAGCAGTACGTC. Its translation: CASSSGGEQYV.

This clonotype is deemed medium-sized. This beta chain is an off-target read within a library intended for alpha chains, so its frequency means little. J is TRBJ2-2 and V is TRBV7-6; 11 positions match TRBD1. CDR3 length equals 17 residues. Germline CDR1 is SGHVS and CDR2 is FNYEAQ. J lost 0 bases, V lost 5 bases, and 5 bases had no gene match. CDR3 sequence reads: CASSRTGGASNTGELFF. The CDR3 DNA follows: TGTGCCAGCAGCCGGACAGGGGGCGCGTCGAACACCGGGGAGCTGTTTTTT.

This clonotype was counted a few times. As an off-target read in a library built for alpha chains, this beta chain has a frequency of little significance. V is TRBV18 and J is TRBJ1-1, with D tentatively TRBD1 (5 bases). The germline V gene has CDR1 KGHSH and CDR2 LQKENI. Trimming took off 3 bases at V and 7 bases at J, with 6 bases between the two ends. The CDR3 length is 11 residues. CDR3 amino acids: CASSPGLEAFF. The CDR3 nucleotides read TGTGCCAGCTCACCGGGACTTGAAGCTTTCTTT. Drawing the rest from reference TRBV18 and TRBJ1-1, the complete variable domain is NAGVMQNPRHLVRRRGQEARLRCSPMKGHSHVYWYRQLPEEGLKFMVYLQKENIIDESGMPKERFSAEFPKEGPSILRIQQVVRGDSAAYFCASSPGLEAFFGQGTRLTVV.

Relative to its sample, this clonotype is medium-sized (0.01 to 0.1%). This beta chain is off target for a library built for alpha chains, so its abundance means little. The V gene is TRBV13, the J gene TRBJ2-3, with D unclear. The CDR3 has 12 amino acids. With 2 bases removed from V and 2 bases from J, the gap between germline ends came to 2 bases. Germline V lookup: CDR1 PRHDT, CDR2 FYEKMQ (reference sequence). CDR3 in DNA: TGTGCCAGCAGCTTATACACAGATACGCAGTATTTT. Translated: CASSLYTDTQYF.

This clonotype showed up many times. This beta chain slipped into a library made for alpha chains as a stray read, so its size is not meaningful. This chain links TRBV7-2 with TRBJ2-5, with TRBD1 identical over 8 bases. Looked up from germline, CDR1 is SGHTA and CDR2 is FQGNSA. Trimming removed 5 bases from V and 3 bases from J; junction bases left unmatched: 8. The CDR3 covers 15 residues. CDR3: CASSPHTGGEETQYF. The DNA for the CDR3 is TGTGCCAGCAGCCCCCACACAGGGGGTGAAGAGACCCAGTACTTC. Combining the CDR3 with reference TRBV7-2 and TRBJ2-5 gives the whole variable domain GAGVSQSPSNKVTEKGKDVELRCDPISGHTALYWYRQSLGQGLEFLIYFQGNSAPDKSGLPSDRFSAERTGGSVSTLTIQRTQQEDSAVYLCASSPHTGGEETQYFGPGTRLLVL.

This clonotype was observed at least ten times. This beta chain appears as a stray read in a library generated for alpha chains; its size is not informative. The chain is built from TRBV3-1 and TRBJ2-1, with D perhaps TRBD1 or TRBD2 (6 bases each). The CDR3 sequence is 13 residues long. Germline-derived CDR1 and CDR2 are LGHDT and YNNKEL (reference sequence). With 3 bases removed from V and 10 bases from J, the gap between germline ends came to 13 bases. CDR3 sequence reads: CASSQNGGGEQFF. CDR3 in DNA: TGTGCCAGCAGCCAGAACGGAGGGGGGGAGCAGTTCTTC.

This clonotype appeared many times. For a library built for alpha chains, this beta chain is a stray read; little rests on its size. The rearrangement uses TRBV5-1 and TRBJ2-3, with D possibly TRBD2 on 6 matching bases. The ends were cut back, 5 bases at V and 2 bases at J, with 15 bases in the middle. This CDR3 spans 15 amino acids. Germline loops: CDR1 SGHRS, CDR2 YFSETQ. The CDR3 region has the DNA TGCGCCAGCAGACGGGGCCCGGACTACACAGATACGCAGTATTTT. Translating gives CASRRGPDYTDTQYF.

Notes on this clonotype: A library prepared for alpha chains yielded this beta chain as an off-target read; its size is of little meaning. The genes are TRBV3-1 and TRBJ2-7; 7 bases match TRBD2. This CDR3 has 15 residues. Trimming at V came to 1 base and at J to 7 bases, leaving 10 bases not matched to a gene. Germline V gene lookup returns CDR1 LGHDT and CDR2 YNNKEL (reference sequence). In DNA, the CDR3 is TGTGCCAGCAGCCAAGGGCTAGCGGCGCAAGCGGAGCAGTACTTC. Protein sequence: CASSQGLAAQAEQYF.